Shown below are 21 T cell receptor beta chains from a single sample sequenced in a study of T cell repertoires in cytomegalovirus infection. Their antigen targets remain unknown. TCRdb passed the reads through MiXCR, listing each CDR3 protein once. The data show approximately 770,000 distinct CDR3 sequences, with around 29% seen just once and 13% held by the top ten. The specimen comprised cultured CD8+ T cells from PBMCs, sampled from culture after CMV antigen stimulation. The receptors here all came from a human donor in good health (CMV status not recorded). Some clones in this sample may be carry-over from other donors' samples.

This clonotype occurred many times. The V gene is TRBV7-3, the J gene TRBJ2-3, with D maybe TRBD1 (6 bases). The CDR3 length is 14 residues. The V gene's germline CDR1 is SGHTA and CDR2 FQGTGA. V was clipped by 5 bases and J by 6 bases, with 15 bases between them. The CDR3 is CASSPQGGADTQYF. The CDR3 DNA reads TGTGCCAGCAGCCCCCAAGGGGGAGCGGATACGCAGTATTTT.

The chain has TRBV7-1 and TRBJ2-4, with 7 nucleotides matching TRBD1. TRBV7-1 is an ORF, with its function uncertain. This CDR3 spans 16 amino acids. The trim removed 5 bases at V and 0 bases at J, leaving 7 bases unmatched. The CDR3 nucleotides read TGTGCCAGCAGCCCTACAGGGGCGGTAGCCAAAAACATTCAGTACTTC. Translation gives CASSPTGAVAKNIQYF.

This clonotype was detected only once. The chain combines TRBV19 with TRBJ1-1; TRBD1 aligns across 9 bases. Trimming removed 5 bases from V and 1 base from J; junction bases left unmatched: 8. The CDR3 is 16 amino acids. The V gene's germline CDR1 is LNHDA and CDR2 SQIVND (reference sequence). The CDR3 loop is CASSLGTGLGNTEAFF. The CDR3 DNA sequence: TGTGCCAGTAGTCTCGGGACAGGGTTAGGGAACACTGAAGCTTTCTTT. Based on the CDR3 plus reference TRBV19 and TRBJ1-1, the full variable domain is DGGITQSPKYLFRKEGQNVTLSCEQNLNHDAMYWYRQDPGQGLRLIYYSQIVNDFQKGDIAEGYSVSREKKESFPLTVTSAQKNPTAFYLCASSLGTGLGNTEAFFGQGTRLTVV.

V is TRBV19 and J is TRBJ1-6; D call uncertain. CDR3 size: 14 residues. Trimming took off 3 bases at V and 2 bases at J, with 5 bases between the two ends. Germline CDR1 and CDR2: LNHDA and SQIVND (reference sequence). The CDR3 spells CASSIWAYNSPLHF. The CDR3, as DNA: TGTGCCAGTAGTATCTGGGCCTATAATTCACCCCTCCACTTT.

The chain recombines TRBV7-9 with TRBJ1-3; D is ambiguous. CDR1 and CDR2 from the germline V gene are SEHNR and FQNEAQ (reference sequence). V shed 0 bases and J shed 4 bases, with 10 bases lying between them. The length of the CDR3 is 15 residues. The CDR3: CASSLAESRGNTIYF. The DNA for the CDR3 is TGTGCCAGCAGCTTAGCTGAATCGAGGGGAAACACCATATATTTT.

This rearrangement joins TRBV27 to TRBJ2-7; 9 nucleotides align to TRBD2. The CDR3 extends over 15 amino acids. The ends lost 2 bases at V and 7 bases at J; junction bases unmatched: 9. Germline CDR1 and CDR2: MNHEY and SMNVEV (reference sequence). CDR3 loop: CASSLTPGLASEQYF. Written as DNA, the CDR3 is TGTGCCAGCAGTTTAACACCAGGACTAGCGAGTGAGCAGTACTTC.

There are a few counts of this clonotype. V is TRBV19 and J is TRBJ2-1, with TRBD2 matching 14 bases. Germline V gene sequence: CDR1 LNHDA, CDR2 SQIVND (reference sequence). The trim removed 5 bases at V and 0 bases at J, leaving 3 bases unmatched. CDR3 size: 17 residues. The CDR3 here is CASSPTSGGDSYNEQFF. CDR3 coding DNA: TGTGCCAGTAGTCCGACTAGCGGGGGGGACTCCTACAATGAGCAGTTCTTC.

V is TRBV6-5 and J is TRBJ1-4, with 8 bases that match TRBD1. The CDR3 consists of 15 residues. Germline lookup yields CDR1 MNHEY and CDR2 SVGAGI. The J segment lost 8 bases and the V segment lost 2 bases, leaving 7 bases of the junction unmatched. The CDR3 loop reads CASSYTTGVGEKLFF. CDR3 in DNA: TGTGCCAGCAGTTACACGACAGGGGTTGGGGAAAAACTGTTTTTT.

Here the CDR3 DNA reads TGCGCCAGCAGCCAAGGGCCTAGCGGGGCCCGCTTAGAGACCCAGTACTTC. Encoded protein: CASSQGPSGARLETQYF. The gene calls are TRBV4-1 and TRBJ2-5; 9 bases match TRBD2. J was trimmed by 4 bases and V by 1 base; bases with no gene match: 10. Germline loops: CDR1 MGHRA, CDR2 YSYEKL. This CDR3 is built from 17 residues.

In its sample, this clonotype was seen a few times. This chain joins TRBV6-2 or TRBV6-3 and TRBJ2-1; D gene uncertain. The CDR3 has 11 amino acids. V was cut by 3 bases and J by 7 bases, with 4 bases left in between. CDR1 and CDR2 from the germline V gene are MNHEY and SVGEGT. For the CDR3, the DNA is TGTGCCAGCAGTTATCTTAATGAGCAGTTCTTC. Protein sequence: CASSYLNEQFF.

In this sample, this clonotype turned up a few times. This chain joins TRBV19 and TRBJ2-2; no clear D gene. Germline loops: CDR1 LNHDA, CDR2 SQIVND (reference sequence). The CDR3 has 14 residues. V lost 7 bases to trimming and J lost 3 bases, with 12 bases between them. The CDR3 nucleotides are TGTGCCAGTACCTACGGCGGTTACACCGGGGAGCTGTTTTTT. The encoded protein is CASTYGGYTGELFF.

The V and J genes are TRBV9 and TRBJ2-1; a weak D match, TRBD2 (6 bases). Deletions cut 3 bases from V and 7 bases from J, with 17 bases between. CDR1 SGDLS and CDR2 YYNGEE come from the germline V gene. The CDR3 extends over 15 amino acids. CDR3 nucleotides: TGTGCCAGCAGCGCCGGGGGACCGGGGGAGAATGAGCAGTTCTTC. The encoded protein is CASSAGGPGENEQFF.

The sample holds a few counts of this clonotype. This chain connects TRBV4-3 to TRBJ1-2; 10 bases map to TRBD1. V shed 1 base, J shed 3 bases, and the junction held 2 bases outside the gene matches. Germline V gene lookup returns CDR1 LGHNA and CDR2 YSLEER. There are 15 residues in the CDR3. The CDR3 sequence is CASSQGQGAYYGYTF. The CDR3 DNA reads TGCGCCAGCAGCCAAGGACAGGGGGCATACTATGGCTACACCTTC.

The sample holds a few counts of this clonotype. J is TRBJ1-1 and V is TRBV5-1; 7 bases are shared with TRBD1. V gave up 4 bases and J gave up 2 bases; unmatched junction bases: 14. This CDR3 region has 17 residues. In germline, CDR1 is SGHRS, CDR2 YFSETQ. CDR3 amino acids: CASSPRDSGASNTEAFF. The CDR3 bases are TGCGCCAGCAGCCCTCGGGACAGCGGGGCCTCAAACACTGAAGCTTTCTTT.

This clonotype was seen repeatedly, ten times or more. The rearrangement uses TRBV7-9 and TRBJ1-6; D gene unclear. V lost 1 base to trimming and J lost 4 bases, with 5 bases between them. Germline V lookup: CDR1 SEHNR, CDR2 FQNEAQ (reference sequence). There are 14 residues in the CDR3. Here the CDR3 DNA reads TGTGCCAGCAGCTTAGAACAGTATAATTCACCCCTCCACTTT. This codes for CASSLEQYNSPLHF.

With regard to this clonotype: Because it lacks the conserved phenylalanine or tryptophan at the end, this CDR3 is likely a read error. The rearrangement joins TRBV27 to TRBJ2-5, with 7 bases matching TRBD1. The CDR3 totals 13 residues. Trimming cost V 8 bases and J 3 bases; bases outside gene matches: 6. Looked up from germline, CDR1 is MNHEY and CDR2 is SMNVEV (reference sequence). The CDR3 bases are TGTGCCAGCGGCAGGGGGTCAGAAGAGACCCAGTACATC. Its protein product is CASGRGSEETQYI.

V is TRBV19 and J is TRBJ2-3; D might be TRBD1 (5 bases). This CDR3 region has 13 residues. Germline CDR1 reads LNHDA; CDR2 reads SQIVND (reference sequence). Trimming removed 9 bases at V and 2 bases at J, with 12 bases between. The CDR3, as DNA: TGTGCCAGCGAACAGGATAACACAGATACGCAGTATTTT. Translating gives CASEQDNTDTQYF.

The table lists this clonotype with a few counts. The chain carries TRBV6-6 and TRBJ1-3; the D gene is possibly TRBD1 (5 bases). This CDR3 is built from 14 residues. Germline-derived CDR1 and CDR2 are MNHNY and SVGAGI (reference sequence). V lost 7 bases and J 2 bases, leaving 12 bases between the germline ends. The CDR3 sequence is CASTRGGAGNTIYF. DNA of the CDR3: TGTGCCAGCACCCGGGGGGGGGCTGGAAACACCATATATTTT.

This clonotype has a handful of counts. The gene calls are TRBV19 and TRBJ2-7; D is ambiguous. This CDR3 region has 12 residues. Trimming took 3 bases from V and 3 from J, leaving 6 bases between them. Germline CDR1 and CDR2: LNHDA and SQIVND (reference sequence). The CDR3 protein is CASSMASYEQYF. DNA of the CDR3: TGTGCCAGTAGTATGGCCAGCTACGAGCAGTACTTC.

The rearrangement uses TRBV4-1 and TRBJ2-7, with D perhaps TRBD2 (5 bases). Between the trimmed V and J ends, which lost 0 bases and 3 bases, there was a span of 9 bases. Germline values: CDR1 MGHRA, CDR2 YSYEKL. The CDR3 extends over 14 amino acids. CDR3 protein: CASSQERAYYEQYF. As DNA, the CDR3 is TGCGCCAGCAGCCAAGAGCGGGCTTACTACGAGCAGTACTTC.

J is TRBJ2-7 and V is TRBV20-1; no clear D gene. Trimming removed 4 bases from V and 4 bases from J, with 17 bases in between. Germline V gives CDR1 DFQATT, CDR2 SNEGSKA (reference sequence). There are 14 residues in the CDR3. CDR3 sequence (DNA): TGCAGTGCTACTGGGGATCCTTCTCGTTACGAGCAGTACGTC. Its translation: CSATGDPSRYEQYV.